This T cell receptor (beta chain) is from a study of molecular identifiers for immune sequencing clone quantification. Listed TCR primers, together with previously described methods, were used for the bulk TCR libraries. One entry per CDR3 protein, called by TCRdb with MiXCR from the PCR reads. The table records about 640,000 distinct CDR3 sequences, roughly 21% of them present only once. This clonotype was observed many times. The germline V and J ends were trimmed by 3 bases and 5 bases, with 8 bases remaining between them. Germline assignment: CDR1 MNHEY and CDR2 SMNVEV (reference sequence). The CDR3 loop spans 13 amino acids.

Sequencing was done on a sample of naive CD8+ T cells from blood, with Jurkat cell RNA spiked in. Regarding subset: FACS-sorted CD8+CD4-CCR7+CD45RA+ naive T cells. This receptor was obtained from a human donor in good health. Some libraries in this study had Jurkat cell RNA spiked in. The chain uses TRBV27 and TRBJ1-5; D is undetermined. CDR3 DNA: TGTGCCAGCAGTTTTTTAGGCGATCAGCCCCAGCATTTT. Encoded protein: CASSFLGDQPQHF.